The clone carrying this T cell receptor (beta chain) was picked up a small number of times. Its antigen is unidentified. These data come from a study of TIL therapy for anti-PD-1-resistant metastatic lung cancer. Across the whole study: Tumors had a median PD-L1 proportion score of 5% to 6.5%. Tumors carried a median about 1.6 non-synonymous mutations per megabase. Study-wide results and limits: Many TIL product clones were absent from baseline tumor, suggesting clonal contraction.

As to time point: pre-treatment sample, taken before nivolumab and TIL therapy. The tumor samples were excised metastases, mostly pleural nodules or supraclavicular lymph nodes. The libraries were made with immunoSEQ v3. TCRdb's copy holds only in-frame clones and misses some; the assay was immunoSEQ multiplex PCR. The top ten hold 10% to 11% of the sample, which has 95,000 or so clones, 55% to 75% seen once. CDR1 is MNHEY, CDR2 SVGAGI, per germline. The CDR3 runs to 13 residues. Trimming shortened V by 0 bases and J by 7 bases, and 9 bases separated the two germline ends. This clonotype originated in a person aged 25 to 80 with non-small cell lung cancer. This chain connects TRBV6-5 to TRBJ1-1; no firm D call. Sequenced material: tumor tissue, taken at baseline. CDR3 coding DNA: TGTGCCAGCAGTTACTCGAGACGGTATGAAGCTTTCTTT. This translates into CASSYSRRYEAFF.